The entry below describes one TCR beta chain. The antigen is unknown. This sample was included in a study of T cell repertoires in aging, cancer and after chemotherapy. Across the study: Donor ages fell into six groups from 30 or younger up to 70 or older. Broader study findings: Immunological memory after chemotherapy cannot be judged from the repertoire data. Across the chemotherapy interval, each cancer cohort showed higher median generation probability, suggesting thymic rebound. Healthy donors lost TCR diversity with age mainly through richness, cancer patients through richness and evenness.

TRB rearrangements spanning V, D and J were amplified using mixed TRB-A/B primers. TCRdb ran MiXCR on the multiplex PCR reads and lists one entry per CDR3 protein. The sample has 2,500 to 3,000 distinct CDR3 sequences; 50% to 70% are singletons. The template was genomic DNA from peripheral blood, not RNA. The CDR3 contains 13 residues. V lost 8 bases and J lost 4; bases outside the gene matches: 4. The germline V gene has CDR1 MNHEY and CDR2 SVGAGI. The source is a human donor with a blood cancer. The chain is built from TRBV6-5 and TRBJ2-1, with 8 nucleotides matching TRBD2. Sample: blood. The CDR3: CASESGGYNEQFF. CDR3 nucleotide sequence: TGTGCCAGCGAGAGCGGGGGTTACAATGAGCAGTTCTTC.